A single T cell receptor (beta chain) is shown here with its context. In the original analysis: Researchers report that nucleated cell counts were estimated from reference gene primer amplification. Profiled with immunoSEQ multiplex PCR; TCRdb holds only in-frame clones, not every one. D and trimming come from the DNA, and the V and J calls and clone size come from that table. The repertoire has about 250,000 clones, 83% of them found once; the top ten carry more than 5.5%. Germline V gene lookup returns CDR1 MNHEY and CDR2 SVGAGI. V dropped 8 bases and J dropped 6; count of bases not matched to a gene: 9. The CDR3 consists of 13 residues. These data originate in a study of blood T cell repertoires in COVID-19. Study-level information: Some COVID-19 samples were acute and others convalescent; all came from the United States, Italy and Spain. The cDNA or gDNA used as material had been derived from T cells, B-cell-depleted T cells, or PBMCs.

Sequenced input: peripheral blood. The TCR sequence derives from a human donor in a cohort sampled during active COVID-19. The V and J genes are TRBV6-5 and TRBJ1-1, with 7 bases fitting TRBD1. The CDR3 sequence is CASGPQGDSEAFF. CDR3 nucleotide sequence: TGTGCCAGCGGCCCCCAGGGGGACTCTGAAGCTTTCTTT.